These 9 T cell receptor beta chains originate from one sample sequenced in a study of blood T cell repertoires in COVID-19. Here immunoSEQ multiplex PCR was the method, and the copy in TCRdb shows in-frame clones only, minus some. The data show a few hundred thousand clones, 82% seen once. Material for sequencing was peripheral blood. The receptor set was obtained from a woman aged 18 to 35 with acute or convalescent COVID-19.

This rearrangement joins TRBV5-5 to TRBJ2-1, with 9 nucleotides matching TRBD2. This CDR3 has 17 residues. With V trimmed by 1 base and J by 9 bases, 14 bases remained unmatched. Germline-derived CDR1 and CDR2 are SGHKS and YYEKEE (reference sequence). The CDR3 DNA reads TGTGCCAGCAGCTTGAGTACTAGCGGGTCCCCGTGGGGTGAGCAGTTCTTC. Translation: CASSLSTSGSPWGEQFF.

The rearrangement joins TRBV6-5 to TRBJ1-2; 8 nucleotides agree with TRBD1. Germline V gene data show CDR1 as MNHEY and CDR2 as SVGAGI. This CDR3 is 11 amino acids long. V lost 10 bases, J lost 8 bases, and 6 bases stayed unmatched. The CDR3 is CATGQGSGYTF. In DNA form, the CDR3 reads TGTGCCACCGGACAGGGCTCGGGCTACACCTTC.

The J gene is TRBJ2-1, the V gene TRBV9, with TRBD2 matching over 9 bases. Trimming cost V 3 bases and J 8 bases; bases outside gene matches: 6. Germline CDR1 SGDLS, CDR2 YYNGEE. The CDR3 extends over 14 amino acids. The CDR3 coding sequence is TGTGCCAGCAGCGCAATAGCGGGAGACTATGAGCAGTTCTTC. Translation gives CASSAIAGDYEQFF.

The chain carries TRBV13 and TRBJ1-6; 7 bases are shared with TRBD1. There are 17 residues in the CDR3. V shed 0 bases, J shed 7 bases, and the junction held 9 bases outside the gene matches. CDR1 and CDR2 from the germline V gene are PRHDT and FYEKMQ (reference sequence). This CDR3 is CASSLGFSGTANSPLHF. CDR3 coding DNA: TGTGCCAGCAGCTTAGGATTCTCCGGGACAGCGAATTCACCCCTCCACTTT.

In its sample, this clone was seen once. The rearrangement joins TRBV5-5 to TRBJ2-7; tentative D call: TRBD1 (7 bases). V was shortened by 4 bases and J by 3 bases, with 14 bases between the two germline ends. The CDR3 extends over 14 amino acids. Germline CDR1 SGHKS, CDR2 YYEKEE (reference sequence). CDR3 amino acids: CASSRGTDNYEQYF. The DNA of the CDR3 is TGTGCCAGCAGCCGGGGGACAGACAACTACGAGCAGTACTTC.

This chain links TRBV9 with TRBJ2-1, with a weak D call TRBD2 (6 bases). Germline V gives CDR1 SGDLS, CDR2 YYNGEE. Trimming removed 0 bases at V and 8 bases at J, with 12 bases between. The CDR3 has 14 amino acids. CDR3 DNA sequence: TGTGCCAGCAGCGTAGCGGGAGTGATCGATGAGCAGTTCTTC. Translation: CASSVAGVIDEQFF.

This clone was seen a few times. The chain links TRBV7-2 to TRBJ2-3, with TRBD2 identical over 9 bases. There are 15 residues in the CDR3. CDR1 is SGHTA, CDR2 FQGNSA, per germline. V shed 1 base and J 3 bases; nucleotides not matched to a gene: 2. The CDR3 coding sequence is TGTGCCAGCAGCTTAGGACTAGCGGTTACAGATACGCAGTATTTT. Translated, it gives CASSLGLAVTDTQYF.

The rearrangement joins TRBV3-1 (or the pseudogene TRBV3-2) to TRBJ2-7; the D gene is possibly TRBD1 (6 bases). The V gene's germline CDR1 is LGHDT and CDR2 YNNKEL (reference sequence). V lost 4 bases and J lost 1, with 8 bases in between. The CDR3 runs to 13 residues. CDR3 amino acids: CASSPGQSYEQYF. DNA for the CDR3: TGTGCCAGCAGCCCTGGACAGTCCTACGAGCAGTACTTC.

The chain joins TRBV1 to TRBJ2-5; the table's TRBD2 call for D was not verified on the DNA. TRBV1 is designated a pseudogene. The CDR3 runs to 19 residues. CDR3 sequence reads: CTSSQDVSGAGKPQETQYF. The DNA for the CDR3 is TGCACCAGCAGCCAAGACGTAAGCGGAGCAGGTAAACCTCAAGAGACCCAGTACTTC.